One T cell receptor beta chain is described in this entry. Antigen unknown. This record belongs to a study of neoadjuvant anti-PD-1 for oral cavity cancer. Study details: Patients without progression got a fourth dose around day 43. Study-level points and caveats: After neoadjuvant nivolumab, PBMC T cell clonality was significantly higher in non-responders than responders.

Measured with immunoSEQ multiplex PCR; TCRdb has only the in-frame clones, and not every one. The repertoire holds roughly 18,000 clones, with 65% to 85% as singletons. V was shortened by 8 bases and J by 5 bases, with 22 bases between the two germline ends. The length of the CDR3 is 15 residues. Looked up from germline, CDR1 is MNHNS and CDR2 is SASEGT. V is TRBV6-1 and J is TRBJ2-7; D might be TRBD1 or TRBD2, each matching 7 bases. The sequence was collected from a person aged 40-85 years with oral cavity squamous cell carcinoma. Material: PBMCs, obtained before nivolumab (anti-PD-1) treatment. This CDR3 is CASWGGRDRAHEQYF. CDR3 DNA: TGTGCCAGCTGGGGGGGTAGGGACAGAGCCCACGAGCAGTACTTC.